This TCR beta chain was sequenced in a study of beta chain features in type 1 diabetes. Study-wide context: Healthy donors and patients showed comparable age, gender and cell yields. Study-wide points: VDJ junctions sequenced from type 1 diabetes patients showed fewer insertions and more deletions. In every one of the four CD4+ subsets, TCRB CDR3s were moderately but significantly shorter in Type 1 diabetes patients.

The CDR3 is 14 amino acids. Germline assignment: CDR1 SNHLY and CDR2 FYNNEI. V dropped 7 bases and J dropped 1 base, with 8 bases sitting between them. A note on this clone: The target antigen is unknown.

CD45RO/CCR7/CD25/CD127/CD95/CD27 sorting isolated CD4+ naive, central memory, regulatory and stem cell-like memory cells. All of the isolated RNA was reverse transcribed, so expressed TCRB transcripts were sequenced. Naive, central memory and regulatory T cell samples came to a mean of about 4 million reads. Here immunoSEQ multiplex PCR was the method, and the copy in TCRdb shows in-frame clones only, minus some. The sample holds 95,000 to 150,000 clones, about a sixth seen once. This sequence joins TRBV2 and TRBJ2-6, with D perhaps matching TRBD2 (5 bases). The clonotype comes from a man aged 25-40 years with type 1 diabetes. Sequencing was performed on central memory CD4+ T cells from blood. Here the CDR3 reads CASKEASGANVLTF. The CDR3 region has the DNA TGTGCCAGCAAGGAGGCATCTGGGGCCAACGTCCTGACTTTC.